This TCR beta chain is drawn from a study of T cell repertoires in cytomegalovirus infection. About the study: TCR beta signatures that were public indicated CMV infection and matching HLA type. Whole-study findings and limits: HLA-C-restricted CMV clonotypes gave the most frequent clonotype in two of eight donors. Cumulative frequency of public TCR beta families picked out carriers of CMV plus the relevant HLA.

V was cut by 10 bases and J by 7 bases, with 17 bases left in between. This CDR3 spans 13 amino acids. Germline CDR1 ENHRY, CDR2 SYGVKD. TCRdb redid the calling of the reads with MiXCR, one entry per CDR3 protein. Of around 140,000 distinct CDR3 sequences listed, roughly 6.5% are singletons. There are many counts of this clonotype. Its target is unknown. The clonotype originates from a human donor in good health (CMV status not recorded). Some clones in this sample may be carry-over from other donors' samples. The source material was PBMCs. The chain links TRBV10-3 to TRBJ2-1; D remains unclear. CDR3 region: CASATDPLNEQFF. The CDR3, as DNA: TGTGCCAGCGCGACCGACCCTCTAAATGAGCAGTTCTTC.